The entry below gives a single TCR beta chain sequence along with its context. The antigen is undetermined. The germline gives CDR1 SNHLY, CDR2 FYNNEI. Trimming left V 1 base short and J 3 bases short, with 7 bases between. This CDR3 region has 14 residues. These data belong to a study of beta chain features in type 1 diabetes. Study-level points and caveats: Fewer junction insertions and more nucleotide deletions appeared in type 1 diabetes patients. Within each of all four CD4+ subsets, Type 1 diabetes patients had TCRB CDR3s that were moderately but significantly shorter. Unsettled here was the matter of whether HLA type influences TCRB rearrangement.

Per donor, one heparinised blood draw averaged about 110 mL. The isolated RNA, all of it, was reverse transcribed, so expressed TCRB transcripts were what got sequenced. Assay used: immunoSEQ multiplex PCR; TCRdb lists only in-frame clones, some missing. Among 550,000 to 850,000 clones listed, 13% were seen once. Sequencing was performed on naive CD4+ T cells from blood. This sequence joins TRBV2 and TRBJ1-5; D not resolved. The receptor's source is a man aged 18 to 30 with type 1 diabetes. The CDR3 here is CASSEGVHNQPQHF. The CDR3 nucleotides are TGTGCCAGCAGTGAAGGTGTACACAATCAGCCCCAGCATTTT.